These 22 T cell receptor beta chains were sequenced from one sample in a study of blood T cell repertoires in COVID-19. Clones were sequenced by immunoSEQ multiplex PCR, and TCRdb holds only the in-frame ones, with some missing. This table has 90,000 to 150,000 clones, approximately 87% appearing once. The sequenced sample consisted of peripheral blood. All receptors come from a woman aged 45-65 years with acute or convalescent COVID-19.

The V call is TRBV10-2, the J call TRBJ1-6; D possibly corresponds to TRBD1 (5 bases). Trimming shortened V by 2 bases and J by 0 bases, and 8 bases separated the two germline ends. The CDR3 spans 16 residues. The germline gives CDR1 WSHSY, CDR2 SAAADI. Here the CDR3 reads CASSEETASYNSPLHF. Here the CDR3 DNA reads TGCGCCAGCAGTGAGGAGACAGCCTCCTATAATTCACCCCTCCACTTT.

The chain has TRBV2 and TRBJ2-7; D is ambiguous. Germline CDR1 and CDR2: SNHLY and FYNNEI. The CDR3 length is 8 residues. Trimming shortened V by 8 bases and J by 10 bases, and 6 bases separated the two germline ends. DNA of the CDR3: TGTGCCAGCGGCCTTCAGTACTTC. It encodes CASGLQYF.

The count of this clone is one. The rearrangement joins TRBV7-9 to TRBJ2-1; 12 nucleotides match TRBD1. Germline assignment: CDR1 SEHNR and CDR2 FQNEAQ (reference sequence). The CDR3 is made up of 19 amino acids. Trimming at V came to 3 bases and at J to 7 bases, leaving 16 bases not matched to a gene. The CDR3 loop reads CASSLGLGTGGARLNEQFF. In DNA, the CDR3 is TGTGCCAGCAGCTTGGGCCTGGGGACAGGGGGCGCGAGACTTAATGAGCAGTTCTTC. Based on the CDR3 plus reference TRBV7-9 and TRBJ2-1, the full variable domain is DTGVSQNPRHKITKRGQNVTFRCDPISEHNRLYWYRQTLGQGPEFLTYFQNEAQLEKSRLLSDRFSAERPKGSFSTLEIQRTEQGDSAMYLCASSLGLGTGGARLNEQFFGPGTRLTVL.

The V call is TRBV28, the J call TRBJ2-7, with 11 nucleotides matching TRBD1. The J segment lost 3 bases and the V segment lost 6 bases, leaving 4 bases of the junction unmatched. CDR1 MDHEN and CDR2 SYDVKM come from the germline V gene. The CDR3 covers 14 residues. In DNA form, the CDR3 reads TGTGCCAGCAGCGGGACAGGGGGAAACTACGAGCAGTACTTC. This encodes CASSGTGGNYEQYF.

V usage is TRBV6-6 and J usage is TRBJ2-3; no reliable D call. Trimming cost V 0 bases and J 3 bases, with 7 bases left between them. The CDR3 contains 14 residues. Per germline, CDR1 MNHNY and CDR2 SVGAGI (reference sequence). The CDR3: CASSYSSGTDTQYF. CDR3 in DNA: TGTGCCAGCAGTTACTCGAGTGGTACAGATACGCAGTATTTT.

V gene TRBV11-2 combines with J gene TRBJ2-1, with 10 positions matching TRBD2. The ends lost 6 bases at V and 6 bases at J; junction bases unmatched: 11. The CDR3 is 16 residues long. In germline, CDR1 is SGHAT, CDR2 FQNNGV. The CDR3 DNA follows: TGTGCCAGCAGTCCCCGTCTAGCGGGAGTGTTCAATGAGCAGTTCTTC. It is translated as CASSPRLAGVFNEQFF.

The rearrangement links TRBV24-1 to TRBJ1-1; a possible D gene is TRBD1 (6 bases). V lost 6 bases and J lost 5, with 18 bases in between. Germline CDR1 reads KGHDR; CDR2 reads SFDVKD. The CDR3 runs 15 residues. CDR3 sequence reads: CATSPRGAERTEAFF. The CDR3 DNA is TGTGCCACCAGTCCACGGGGGGCGGAAAGGACTGAAGCTTTCTTT.

This clone was counted once. The chain couples TRBV29-1 to TRBJ2-2, with TRBD2 identical over 11 bases. This CDR3 has 15 residues. The germline CDR1 and CDR2 sequences are SQVTM and ANQGSEA. V was clipped by 8 bases and J by 6 bases; unmatched bases: 11. Here the CDR3 reads CSFTELAGGAGELFF. CDR3 nucleotide sequence: TGCAGCTTCACAGAATTAGCGGGAGGGGCCGGGGAGCTGTTTTTT.

The chain carries TRBV19 and TRBJ2-6; perhaps TRBD1 as D (5 bases). The CDR3 spans 15 residues. CDR1 and CDR2 from the germline V gene are LNHDA and SQIVND (reference sequence). Trimming stripped 4 bases from V and 0 bases from J, with 7 bases between. The CDR3, as DNA: TGTGCCAGTAGTACAGGGATCTCTGGGGCCAACGTCCTGACTTTC. Protein product: CASSTGISGANVLTF.

The chain is built from TRBV9 and TRBJ1-5; the D is unclear. Per the germline V gene, CDR1 is SGDLS and CDR2 is YYNGEE. The CDR3 is 15 amino acids. The V end was cut by 1 base, the J end by 0 bases, with 8 bases between. CDR3 nucleotide sequence: TGTGCCAGCAGCGTAAGCGAGGTTAGCAATCAGCCCCAGCATTTT. Its translation is CASSVSEVSNQPQHF.

This clone has just one count. The chain combines TRBV5-1 with TRBJ2-1, with 9 bases that match TRBD1. CDR3 length equals 16 residues. Looked up from germline, CDR1 is SGHRS and CDR2 is YFSETQ. Trimming took 4 bases from V and 8 from J; bases not matched to a gene: 13. The CDR3 sequence: CASSTGTGTGSDEQFF. DNA of the CDR3: TGCGCCAGCAGCACCGGGACAGGGACTGGTTCGGATGAGCAGTTCTTC.

The rearrangement joins TRBV20-1 to TRBJ2-1; a weak D match, TRBD2 (5 bases). CDR1 DFQATT and CDR2 SNEGSKA come from the germline V gene (reference sequence). The CDR3 totals 13 residues. V gave up 3 bases and J gave up 6 bases, with 12 bases separating them. The CDR3 is CSASSDSFNEQFF. The DNA of the CDR3 is TGCAGTGCTAGTTCGGACTCTTTCAATGAGCAGTTCTTC.

The CDR3 spells CASTPDRGSYEQYF. The CDR3 DNA reads as TGTGCCAGCACCCCGGACAGGGGATCCTACGAGCAGTACTTC. V and J are TRBV6-5 and TRBJ2-7; 9 nucleotides align to TRBD1. The trim removed 7 bases at V and 1 base at J, leaving 5 bases unmatched. The germline CDR1 and CDR2 sequences are MNHEY and SVGAGI. The CDR3 contains 14 residues.

CDR3 in DNA: TGTGCCTGGAGCGCACTAGCAACAGATACGCAGTATTTT. It translates to CAWSALATDTQYF. This sequence joins TRBV30 and TRBJ2-3; TRBD2 might be the D (6 bases). The V end was cut by 3 bases, the J end by 3 bases, with 10 bases between. This CDR3 spans 13 amino acids. Per the germline V gene, CDR1 is GTSNPN and CDR2 is SVGIG (reference sequence).

The chain carries TRBV19 and TRBJ1-1; D uncertain. In germline, CDR1 is LNHDA, CDR2 SQIVND (reference sequence). The CDR3 extends over 14 amino acids. Trimming shortened V by 7 bases and J by 3 bases, and 15 bases separated the two germline ends. The CDR3 nucleotides are TGTGCCAGTACCTTAGGAGGCCCGTACACTGAAGCTTTCTTT. Translation gives CASTLGGPYTEAFF.

V is TRBV30 and J is TRBJ1-2; no clear D gene. The CDR3 runs 11 residues. The V end lost 2 bases, the J end lost 5 bases, and 6 bases lay between the germline ends. Germline V gene lookup returns CDR1 GTSNPN and CDR2 SVGIG (reference sequence). DNA for the CDR3: TGTGCCTGGAGTCCAAAATATGGCTACACCTTC. This codes for CAWSPKYGYTF.

The chain has TRBV3-1 (or the pseudogene TRBV3-2) and TRBJ1-1, with 7 bases that match TRBD1. The CDR3 sequence is 17 residues long. The V gene's germline CDR1 is LGHDT and CDR2 YNNKEL (reference sequence). V lost 0 bases and J lost 7; bases outside the gene matches: 14. The CDR3 bases are TGTGCCAGCAGCCAAGAAATAGATAGGACAGGAGCTGTTGAAGCTTTCTTT. Its protein product is CASSQEIDRTGAVEAFF.

The V call is TRBV5-5, the J call TRBJ1-2; D is possibly TRBD1 (6 bases). Germline V gene data show CDR1 as SGHKS and CDR2 as YYEKEE (reference sequence). Trimming left V 6 bases short and J 4 bases short, with 13 bases between. The CDR3 loop spans 13 amino acids. In DNA, the CDR3 is TGTGCCAGCACCCAACAGGGCGGCTATGGCTACACCTTC. Translating it yields CASTQQGGYGYTF.

This chain links TRBV7-9 with TRBJ1-6; D unresolved. This CDR3 is 15 amino acids long. Germline assignment: CDR1 SEHNR and CDR2 FQNEAQ (reference sequence). V gave up 5 bases and J gave up 9 bases, with 17 bases separating them. This CDR3 is CASSLTQDNFSPLHF. DNA for the CDR3: TGTGCCAGCAGCCTGACCCAGGATAACTTTTCACCCCTCCACTTT.

The chain carries TRBV19 and TRBJ1-2; perhaps TRBD1 as D (6 bases). Germline V gives CDR1 LNHDA, CDR2 SQIVND (reference sequence). This CDR3 spans 17 amino acids. Trimming left V 5 bases short and J 6 bases short, with 25 bases between. DNA for the CDR3: TGTGCCAGTAGTCTCTCGGCTACAGGGTATTGGGGGAATGGCTACACCTTC. Encoded protein: CASSLSATGYWGNGYTF.

The chain employs TRBV10-3 and TRBJ1-1, with D possibly matching TRBD1 (6 bases). Germline-derived CDR1 and CDR2 are ENHRY and SYGVKD. The V gene lost 6 bases and the J gene lost 0 bases, with 14 bases spanning the gap. CDR3 length: 15 residues. The CDR3 spells CAISHGTRLNTEAFF. The CDR3 region has the DNA TGTGCCATCAGCCACGGGACAAGACTGAACACTGAAGCTTTCTTT.

This chain links TRBV2 with TRBJ1-5, with D perhaps TRBD1 (5 bases). Trimming stripped 5 bases from V and 2 bases from J, with 13 bases between. The CDR3 consists of 15 residues. The germline CDR1 and CDR2 sequences are SNHLY and FYNNEI. CDR3 residues: CASSPEGAGNQPQHF. The CDR3 nucleotides are TGTGCCAGCAGTCCCGAAGGGGCTGGCAATCAGCCCCAGCATTTT. Complete variable domain (other parts from reference TRBV2 and TRBJ1-5): EPEVTQTPSHQVTQMGQEVILRCVPISNHLYFYWYRQILGQKVEFLVSFYNNEISEKSEIFDDQFSVERPDGSNFTLKIRSTKLEDSAMYFCASSPEGAGNQPQHFGDGTRLSIL.